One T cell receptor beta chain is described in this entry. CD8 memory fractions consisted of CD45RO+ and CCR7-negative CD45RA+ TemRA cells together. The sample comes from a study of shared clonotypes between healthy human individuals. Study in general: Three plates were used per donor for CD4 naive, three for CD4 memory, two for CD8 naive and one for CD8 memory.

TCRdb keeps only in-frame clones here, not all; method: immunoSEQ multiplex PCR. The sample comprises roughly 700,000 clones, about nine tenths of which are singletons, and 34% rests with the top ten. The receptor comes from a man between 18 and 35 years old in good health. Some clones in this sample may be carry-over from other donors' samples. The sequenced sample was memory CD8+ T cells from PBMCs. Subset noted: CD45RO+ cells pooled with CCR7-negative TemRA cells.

CDR3: CASSGVPAGETQYF. CDR3 nucleotide sequence: TGTGCCAGCAGTGGGGTCCCAGCGGGGGAGACCCAGTACTTC. V is TRBV2 and J is TRBJ2-5; 7 bases match TRBD2. Germline assignment: CDR1 SNHLY and CDR2 FYNNEI. The CDR3 loop spans 14 amino acids. J lost 5 bases, V lost 4 bases, and 7 bases had no gene match.